The clone carrying this T cell receptor beta chain has a handful of counts. Antigen specificity is unknown. Primed by a sample-barcoded 5' primer and a J-beta primer mix, a second PCR proceeded for 7 to 11 cycles. In TCRdb, the 5' RACE reads were re-called with MiXCR into one record per CDR3 protein. The sample holds about 2 million distinct CDR3 sequences, around half seen once. This sample is drawn from a study of blood T cells in healthy people across ages. Study-wide findings and caveats: Per million T cells, the diversity of TCR beta decreased roughly linearly as age advanced. Shifts in expanded clonotypes may have been confounded by donor CMV status, which was unknown.

What was sequenced was blood. This receptor was obtained from a woman aged 40 to 55 in good health.

The CDR3 DNA reads as TGTGCCAGCAGTTCCGCTGGGACCACATCCCACAATGAGCAGTTCTTC. This gives the protein CASSSAGTTSHNEQFF. The V call is TRBV12-3 or TRBV12-4, the J call TRBJ2-1; D tentatively reads TRBD1 or TRBD2 (5 bases each). This CDR3 spans 16 amino acids. Between the trimmed V and J ends, which lost 4 bases and 5 bases, there was a span of 18 bases.